This TCR beta chain was captured by sequencing in a study of control samples from healthy donors and cancer patients. The protocol was immunoSEQ multiplex PCR, while the TCRdb copy is restricted to in-frame clones and leaves out a portion. The sample includes about 140,000 clones, under 95% seen only once; the top ten take approximately 6.8%. CDR1 and CDR2 from the germline V gene are ENHRY and SYGVKD. Between the trimmed V and J ends, which lost 6 bases and 3 bases, there was a span of 14 bases. The CDR3 extends over 14 amino acids. The J gene is TRBJ1-1, the V gene TRBV10-3, with D perhaps TRBD1 (5 bases). Sequencing used blood. The clonotype originates from a man aged 18-30 years in good health. CDR3 nucleotide sequence: TGTGCCATCAGATCCACGGGGGGGGACACTGAAGCTTTCTTT. It is translated as CAIRSTGGDTEAFF.